These 30 T cell receptor beta chains were all obtained from the same sample, sequenced in a study of T cells in Graves' hyperthyroidism and ophthalmopathy. Amplification targeted TCR beta CDR3 regions from RNA transcripts. The study used the HTBI primer set for a first-round RT-PCR of the TCR CDR3. TCRdb itself ran the multiplex PCR reads through MiXCR, one entry per CDR3 protein. The sample has some 500,000 distinct CDR3 sequences; over 13% are singletons. Specimen: blood. The origin of the receptors is a woman younger than 35 with Graves' hyperthyroidism.

As regards this clonotype: It may be a read error: a sequence one base away is much more abundant. This chain joins TRBV7-9 and TRBJ2-3, with D perhaps TRBD1 or TRBD2 (5 bases each). CDR3 length: 16 amino acids. CDR1 and CDR2 (germline): SEHNR, FQNEAQ (reference sequence). The V end was cut by 6 bases, the J end by 4 bases, with 20 bases between. The DNA of the CDR3 is TGTGCCAGCAGATCTAGGGGAGCGAGAGCCCCAGATACGCAGTATTTT. This codes for CASRSRGARAPDTQYF.

This clonotype was counted only a few times. V gene TRBV6-5 combines with J gene TRBJ2-1; a possible D gene is TRBD2 (7 bases). CDR3 size: 15 residues. Germline CDR1 MNHEY, CDR2 SVGAGI. The germline V and J ends were trimmed by 1 base and 3 bases, with 10 bases remaining between them. Written as DNA, the CDR3 is TGTGCCAGCAGTTACTGGGGGGGCCTCTACAATGAGCAGTTCTTC. This codes for CASSYWGGLYNEQFF.

In this sample, this clonotype turned up many times. The CDR3 spells CASSLGQGGEQYF. The DNA for the CDR3 is TGTGCCAGCAGCCTCGGACAGGGTGGCGAGCAGTACTTC. The V gene is TRBV3-1, the J gene TRBJ2-7, with 8 nucleotides matching TRBD1. Trimming took 4 bases from V and 6 from J; bases not matched to a gene: 5. CDR3 length equals 13 residues. The germline V gene has CDR1 LGHDT and CDR2 YNNKEL (reference sequence).

A word on this clonotype: A much larger clone lies one base from this, so it may be a read error. The chain carries TRBV30 and TRBJ1-2; D is uncertain. The CDR3 has 13 amino acids. Germline CDR1 is GTSNPN and CDR2 is SVGIG (reference sequence). The CDR3 region has the DNA TGTGGCTGGAGTGTCCCCAGCCCGAGTGGCTACACCTTC. Its translation: CGWSVPSPSGYTF. Based on the CDR3 plus reference TRBV30 and TRBJ1-2, the full variable domain is SQTIHQWPATLVQPVGSPLSLECTVEGTSNPNLYWYRQAAGRGLQLLFYSVGIGQISSEVPQNLSASRPQDRQFILSSKKLLLSDSGFYLCGWSVPSPSGYTFGSGTRLTVV.

This clonotype was found many times. The rearrangement links TRBV7-9 to TRBJ2-1; tentatively, D is TRBD2 (5 bases). Trimming shortened V by 5 bases and J by 7 bases, and 18 bases separated the two germline ends. This CDR3 spans 15 amino acids. Per the germline V gene, CDR1 is SEHNR and CDR2 is FQNEAQ (reference sequence). CDR3 residues: CASSPSWASYNEQFF. The CDR3 bases are TGTGCCAGCAGCCCCTCGTGGGCTAGCTATAATGAGCAGTTCTTC.

The chain combines TRBV7-9 with TRBJ2-2; TRBD2 aligns across 7 bases. The CDR3 totals 17 residues. Germline V CDR1 and CDR2: SEHNR, FQNEAQ (reference sequence). V dropped 5 bases and J dropped 1; count of bases not matched to a gene: 10. The CDR3 protein is CASSLISGIGNTGELFF. CDR3 nucleotide sequence: TGTGCCAGCAGCCTAATAAGCGGGATAGGGAACACCGGGGAGCTGTTTTTT. Together with reference TRBV7-9 and TRBJ2-2, the CDR3 gives the full variable domain: DTGVSQNPRHKITKRGQNVTFRCDPISEHNRLYWYRQTLGQGPEFLTYFQNEAQLEKSRLLSDRFSAERPKGSFSTLEIQRTEQGDSAMYLCASSLISGIGNTGELFFGEGSRLTVL.

In this sample, this clonotype turned up many times. The genes are TRBV5-1 and TRBJ2-1; no clear D. The V end was cut by 0 bases, the J end by 0 bases, with 10 bases between. This CDR3 is built from 16 residues. Looked up from germline, CDR1 is SGHRS and CDR2 is YFSETQ. The CDR3 spells CASSLVGASSYNEQFF. CDR3 sequence (DNA): TGCGCCAGCAGCTTGGTTGGCGCGAGCTCCTACAATGAGCAGTTCTTC.

This clonotype has more than one count but fewer than ten. The rearrangement links TRBV7-9 to TRBJ1-4, with D maybe TRBD1 (5 bases). The CDR3 extends over 14 amino acids. Trimming shortened V by 7 bases and J by 5 bases, and 14 bases separated the two germline ends. CDR1 SEHNR and CDR2 FQNEAQ come from the germline V gene (reference sequence). Here the CDR3 reads CASTRGGINEKLFF. CDR3 bases: TGTGCCAGCACGCGGGGGGGGATAAATGAAAAACTGTTTTTT.

With regard to this clonotype: A much larger clone lies one base from this, so it may be a read error. The CDR3 region is CTISVGGANNEQFF. The CDR3 DNA sequence: TGTACCATCAGTGTGGGGGGGGCTAACAATGAGCAGTTCTTC. The chain couples TRBV10-3 to TRBJ2-1; maybe TRBD2 (7 bases). The V gene's germline CDR1 is ENHRY and CDR2 SYGVKD. CDR3 length: 14 residues.

V is TRBV10-3 and J is TRBJ1-1, with D perhaps matching TRBD1 (6 bases). CDR3 size: 11 residues. Trimming took 4 bases from V and 8 from J, leaving 8 bases between them. Per the germline V gene, CDR1 is ENHRY and CDR2 is SYGVKD. CDR3 residues: CAISGTAEAFF. The CDR3 DNA reads as TGTGCCATCAGTGGGACAGCGGAAGCTTTCTTT.

Many counts were recorded for this clonotype. The rearrangement uses TRBV16 and TRBJ1-1, with 7 bases matching TRBD1. Germline CDR1 KGHSY, CDR2 FQNENV. The ends lost 4 bases at V and 2 bases at J; junction bases unmatched: 7. The CDR3 is made up of 15 amino acids. CDR3 in amino acids: CASSRLQGSNTEAFF. The CDR3 region has the DNA TGTGCCAGCAGCCGACTACAGGGGTCAAACACTGAAGCTTTCTTT. The whole variable domain, remainder taken from reference TRBV16 and TRBJ1-1, is GEEVAQTPKHLVRGEGQKAKLYCAPIKGHSYVFWYQQVLKNEFKFLISFQNENVFDETGMPKERFSAKCLPNSPCSLEIQATKLEDSAVYFCASSRLQGSNTEAFFGQGTRLTVV.

In its sample, this clonotype was seen many times. The rearrangement uses TRBV30 and TRBJ2-2; D uncertain. The CDR3 consists of 15 residues. Germline V gene data show CDR1 as GTSNPN and CDR2 as SVGIG (reference sequence). V was shortened by 3 bases and J by 2 bases, with 13 bases between the two germline ends. The CDR3: CAWRKASRNTGELFF. The CDR3 DNA follows: TGTGCCTGGAGGAAGGCCAGCCGCAACACCGGGGAGCTGTTTTTT.

The sample holds a few counts of this clonotype. V gene TRBV7-9 combines with J gene TRBJ1-1; no clear D gene. This CDR3 comprises 14 residues. The V gene lost 1 base and the J gene lost 3 bases, with 9 bases spanning the gap. The germline gives CDR1 SEHNR, CDR2 FQNEAQ (reference sequence). CDR3: CASSLVGSDTEAFF. In DNA form, the CDR3 reads TGTGCCAGCAGCTTAGTCGGGAGTGACACTGAAGCTTTCTTT.

This clonotype has at least ten counts. V and J are TRBV20-1 and TRBJ2-5; TRBD1 agrees at 9 bases. The CDR3 loop spans 15 amino acids. J gave up 3 bases and V 4 bases, and 9 bases lay outside the gene matches. CDR1 is DFQATT, CDR2 SNEGSKA, per germline (reference sequence). The CDR3 nucleotides read TGCAGTGCTACCGACCCCGGGACAGGGAAAGAGACCCAGTACTTC. Encoded protein: CSATDPGTGKETQYF.

J is TRBJ2-5 and V is TRBV20-1; a weak D match, TRBD2 (6 bases). CDR1 and CDR2 (germline): DFQATT, SNEGSKA (reference sequence). The CDR3 extends over 12 amino acids. V lost 4 bases and J 1 base, leaving 7 bases between the germline ends. CDR3 coding DNA: TGCAGTGCTAAGGGAGGCCAAGAGACCCAGTACTTC. Translating gives CSAKGGQETQYF.

The chain has TRBV6-1 and TRBJ2-3; D unresolved. Germline CDR1 and CDR2: MNHNS and SASEGT. Trimming pared 8 bases from V and 6 bases from J, leaving 18 bases between. CDR3 length: 14 amino acids. CDR3 sequence reads: CASGLRPGEDTQYF. CDR3 DNA: TGTGCCAGCGGCCTCCGACCCGGCGAGGATACGCAGTATTTT.

V and J are TRBV20-1 and TRBJ1-5; D unclear. V was shortened by 4 bases and J by 1 base, with 17 bases between the two germline ends. Germline values: CDR1 DFQATT, CDR2 SNEGSKA (reference sequence). This CDR3 contains 16 residues. This CDR3 is CSANSRGTESNQPQHF. For the CDR3, the DNA is TGCAGTGCTAATTCTCGTGGTACCGAGAGCAATCAGCCCCAGCATTTT.

There are many counts of this clonotype. V gene TRBV30 combines with J gene TRBJ1-1; 10 bases align to TRBD1. Germline assignment: CDR1 GTSNPN and CDR2 SVGIG (reference sequence). V lost 3 bases and J lost 5; bases outside the gene matches: 3. This CDR3 has 13 amino acids. The CDR3 nucleotides read TGTGCCTGGAGCAGGACAGGGGGGACTGAAGCTTTCTTT. It codes for CAWSRTGGTEAFF.

This clonotype has ten or more counts. The rearrangement uses TRBV7-9 and TRBJ2-3, with D possibly being TRBD1 (5 bases). The CDR3 consists of 14 residues. The V end lost 5 bases, the J end lost 5 bases, and 14 bases lay between the germline ends. From germline, CDR1 is SEHNR and CDR2 FQNEAQ (reference sequence). The CDR3 protein is CASSEVAGQDTQYF. The CDR3 DNA reads TGTGCCAGCAGCGAAGTGGCAGGGCAAGATACGCAGTATTTT.

This clonotype turned up a few times. The rearrangement joins TRBV19 to TRBJ1-1, with D hard to call. V lost 2 bases and J 8 bases, leaving 9 bases between the germline ends. This CDR3 has 12 residues. The germline V gene encodes CDR1 LNHDA and CDR2 SQIVND (reference sequence). The CDR3 is CASSISQQEAFF. Here the CDR3 DNA reads TGTGCCAGTAGTATAAGCCAGCAAGAAGCTTTCTTT.

This clonotype was observed at least ten times. The DNA of the CDR3 is TGCAGCGTTGCTGGGACAGGGGATTACTACGAGCAGTACTTC. It is translated as CSVAGTGDYYEQYF. The chain is built from TRBV29-1 and TRBJ2-7; 10 bases agree with TRBD1. V shed 4 bases and J 3 bases; nucleotides not matched to a gene: 6. Germline V lookup: CDR1 SQVTM, CDR2 ANQGSEA. The CDR3 spans 14 residues.

This clonotype has a handful of counts. V and J are TRBV7-9 and TRBJ1-1; tentatively, D is TRBD1 (6 bases). The germline V and J ends were trimmed by 5 bases and 1 base, with 17 bases remaining between them. The CDR3 loop spans 16 amino acids. Per the germline V gene, CDR1 is SEHNR and CDR2 is FQNEAQ (reference sequence). The CDR3 reads CASSIYREVWNTEAFF. The CDR3 DNA reads as TGTGCCAGCAGCATCTACAGGGAGGTTTGGAACACTGAAGCTTTCTTT.

Turning to this clonotype: One end of the junction does not line up with germline, which may come from a read error. The CDR3 nucleotides are TGTGCCAGCAGCTTGGTGGGCGGCGGGCAAGGGACCCAGTACTTC. Translating gives CASSLVGGGQGTQYF. The V and J genes are TRBV5-4 and TRBJ2-5; possibly TRBD2 for D (5 bases). This CDR3 is 15 amino acids long. The germline V gene has CDR1 SGHNT and CDR2 YYREEE (reference sequence).

This clonotype was seen at least ten times. The chain links TRBV3-1 to TRBJ1-2, with TRBD1 identical over 7 bases. Trimming removed 4 bases from V and 8 bases from J; junction bases left unmatched: 7. Germline V gene lookup returns CDR1 LGHDT and CDR2 YNNKEL (reference sequence). This CDR3 region has 13 residues. DNA of the CDR3: TGTGCCAGCAGCCCAAGACACAGGGGCGGCTACACCTTC. It yields the protein CASSPRHRGGYTF.

This clonotype has a count of ten or more. The rearrangement uses TRBV6-1 and TRBJ2-5, with D perhaps assigned TRBD1 or TRBD2 (5 bases each). Germline V CDR1 and CDR2: MNHNS, SASEGT. The CDR3 sequence is 13 residues long. Trimming removed 3 bases from V and 3 bases from J, with 8 bases in between. CDR3 bases: TGTGCCAGCAGTGAGTGGGGGAAAGAGACCCAGTACTTC. Translated, it gives CASSEWGKETQYF.

This clonotype came up a few times. The V gene is TRBV24-1, the J gene TRBJ2-3, with D possibly TRBD2 on 6 matching bases. Germline loops: CDR1 KGHDR, CDR2 SFDVKD. CDR3 length: 17 residues. Trimming removed 4 bases from V and 1 base from J, with 17 bases in between. CDR3 coding DNA: TGTGCCACCAGTGACCCGACTAGACTGGCCGGCACAGATACGCAGTATTTT. Its protein is CATSDPTRLAGTDTQYF.

This clonotype was found many times. The V gene is TRBV12-3 or TRBV12-4, the J gene TRBJ1-6, with 7 positions matching TRBD1. After removal of 4 bases from V and 9 bases from J, the junction contained 9 bases not matched to a gene. The CDR3 spans 15 residues. The CDR3 loop is CASSSQTGRTSPLHF. The CDR3, as DNA: TGTGCCAGCAGTTCACAGACAGGGAGAACTTCACCCCTCCACTTT.

Only a few counts were recorded for this clonotype. The J gene is TRBJ2-3, the V gene TRBV6-1; D gene unclear. Looked up from germline, CDR1 is MNHNS and CDR2 is SASEGT. The CDR3 runs to 11 residues. Between the trimmed V and J ends, which lost 7 bases and 5 bases, there was a span of 7 bases. The CDR3 DNA sequence: TGTGCCAGCACCAGGAGAGATACGCAGTATTTT. This codes for CASTRRDTQYF.

This clonotype was seen at least ten times. The chain couples TRBV3-1 to TRBJ2-1; perhaps D is TRBD1 or TRBD2 (5 bases each). Germline V lookup: CDR1 LGHDT, CDR2 YNNKEL (reference sequence). CDR3 length equals 14 residues. The V end was cut by 8 bases, the J end by 5 bases, with 16 bases between. The DNA of the CDR3 is TGTGCCAGCTCGAGGGGCCATTACAACAATGAGCAGTTCTTC. This translates into CASSRGHYNNEQFF.

About this clonotype: A clone one base away is much larger, so this may be a read error. As the CDR3 is not closed by the conserved phenylalanine or tryptophan, this likely results from a read error. The chain links TRBV7-8 to TRBJ2-7, with D tentatively TRBD2 (5 bases). V dropped 7 bases and J dropped 3 bases, with 16 bases sitting between them. The CDR3 has 14 amino acids. The V gene's germline CDR1 is SGHVS and CDR2 FQNEAQ. The CDR3 loop reads CASNPEGAYYEQYA. The CDR3 DNA sequence: TGTGCCAGCAACCCAGAGGGAGCGTACTACGAGCAGTACGCC.